The present entry profiles one TCR beta chain with its context. What it recognizes is unknown. This specimen comes from a study of cytomegalovirus exposure and HLA in healthy donors. Background on the study: Of all 400 or so donors who were genotyped, roughly 81% belonged to the Caucasian-associated ancestry cluster.

The CDR3 is 16 residues long. The V end was cut by 2 bases, the J end by 0 bases, with 11 bases between. The V gene's germline CDR1 is SNHLY and CDR2 FYNNEI. Use of 60 Vbeta and 13 Jbeta primers characterized the PCR. Some clones are missing from TCRdb's copy, which holds only in-frame ones; the method was immunoSEQ multiplex PCR. The sample lists around 200,000 clones; roughly 82% were seen once. Study-wide points: As a later analysis showed, several of the most significant clusters appeared to be linked to common viral pathogens. Relative to the approximately 700-donor mean, N-insertions were reportedly fewer in an Asian-associated ancestry cluster in a later analysis. DRB1 had the most TCR associations and HLA-C the fewest, a later analysis found, with rates varying by HLA locus.

V gene TRBV2 combines with J gene TRBJ2-1; possibly TRBD2 for D (6 bases). This receptor was identified in a man aged 35 to 55 in good health and CMV-seropositive. Sequences were obtained from PBMCs. The CDR3 DNA sequence: TGTGCCAGCAGTGAATGGGTGGGAGGCTCCTACAATGAGCAGTTCTTC. Its protein is CASSEWVGGSYNEQFF.